These T cell receptor beta chains were read from a single sample in a study of T cell changes during pregnancy in multiple sclerosis. Repertoires were generated with immunoSEQ multiplex PCR, while TCRdb's copy carries only in-frame clones and drops some. This sample has about 40,000 clones, with about 93% found just once. The sample here was CD4+ T cells from peripheral blood mononuclear cells, taken in the third trimester of pregnancy. The receptors were sampled from a female donor with multiple sclerosis, enrolled in a pregnancy study. CDR3s include the opening cysteine and the closing phenylalanine or tryptophan. D genes are given only for firm matches. The size of a clone is reported for some rows only, either as once, few or many, or as a class for expanded clones.

j_gene,abundance,d_gene,v_gene,CDR3aa,CDR3nt
TRBJ2-5,NA,NA,TRBV7-9,CASSLLNGRAVQETQYF,TGTGCCAGCAGCTTATTGAACGGGAGAGCGGTCCAAGAGACCCAGTACTTC
TRBJ1-1,NA,TRBD1,TRBV7-9,CASSPDRGSFTEAFF,TGTGCCAGCAGCCCGGACAGGGGAAGCTTCACTGAAGCTTTCTTT
TRBJ1-1,NA,TRBD1,TRBV4-1,CASSQVEGARTEAFF,TGCGCCAGCAGCCAGGTGGAGGGGGCGAGGACTGAAGCTTTCTTT
TRBJ1-1,NA,NA,TRBV2,CASKGWTEAFF,TGTGCCAGCAAGGGGTGGACTGAAGCTTTCTTT
TRBJ2-6,few,NA,TRBV27,CASGPRAGANVLTF,TGTGCCAGCGGCCCTCGGGCTGGGGCCAACGTCCTGACTTTC
TRBJ2-6,NA,NA,TRBV7-8,CASSPRDLRASGANVLTF,TGTGCCAGCAGCCCCCGAGACTTGCGGGCATCTGGGGCCAACGTCCTGACTTTC
TRBJ1-5,NA,NA,TRBV6-5,CASSTGRTGNQPQHF,TGTGCCAGCAGTACGGGAAGGACTGGCAATCAGCCCCAGCATTTT
TRBJ1-3,NA,TRBD1,TRBV29-1,CSVWTGSGNTIYF,TGCAGCGTATGGACAGGGTCTGGAAACACCATATATTTT
TRBJ1-4,NA,TRBD1,TRBV7-2,CASSLGDRRNEKLFF,TGTGCCAGCAGCTTAGGGGACAGAAGAAATGAAAAACTGTTTTTT
TRBJ2-5,NA,TRBD2,TRBV6-1,CAIAGGLQETQYF,TGTGCCATAGCGGGAGGGCTACAAGAGACCCAGTACTTC
TRBJ2-7,NA,NA,TRBV5-1,CASSLAAGSAYEQYF,TGCGCCAGCAGCTTGGCTGCAGGGTCGGCCTACGAGCAGTACTTC
TRBJ1-2,NA,NA,TRBV19,CASSIARQNYGYTF,TGTGCCAGTAGTATAGCCAGGCAGAACTATGGCTACACCTTC
TRBJ1-1,NA,TRBD1,TRBV5-5,CASSPQSGTGTTEAFF,TGTGCCAGCAGCCCTCAATCCGGGACAGGGACCACTGAAGCTTTCTTT
TRBJ1-1,NA,NA,TRBV11-2,CASSQWKAGERNTEAFF,TGTGCCAGCAGCCAATGGAAGGCAGGGGAGCGGAACACTGAAGCTTTCTTT
TRBJ1-3,NA,TRBD1,TRBV19,CASSSRTGVGNTIYF,TGTGCCAGTAGTTCCCGGACAGGGGTTGGAAACACCATATATTTT
TRBJ2-7,NA,NA,TRBV27,CASSLYPGIYEQYF,TGTGCCAGCAGTTTATACCCAGGTATCTACGAGCAGTACTTC
TRBJ1-5,NA,NA,TRBV10-3,CAISESILKARGDNQPQHF,TGTGCCATCAGTGAGTCGATCTTGAAGGCACGGGGAGACAATCAGCCCCAGCATTTT
TRBJ2-1,NA,TRBD2,TRBV9,CASSVAGLAGGIRSYNEQFF,TGTGCCAGCAGCGTAGCGGGACTAGCGGGAGGGATCAGGTCCTACAATGAGCAGTTCTTC
TRBJ2-1,NA,TRBD2,TRBV5-1,CASRGSGRASYNEQFF,TGCGCCAGCAGGGGAAGCGGGAGGGCTTCCTACAATGAGCAGTTCTTC
TRBJ1-2,NA,NA,TRBV30,CAWSYRGIGGYTF,TGTGCCTGGAGTTACCGGGGGATAGGGGGCTACACCTTC
TRBJ2-5,NA,TRBD2,TRBV9,CASSVSGRGQETQYF,TGTGCCAGCAGCGTTAGCGGGAGAGGACAAGAGACCCAGTACTTC
TRBJ1-2,NA,TRBD1,TRBV7-7,CASSPLGTGGDGYTF,TGTGCCAGCAGCCCCCTCGGGACAGGGGGCGATGGCTACACCTTC
TRBJ1-1,NA,NA,TRBV2,CASSSPGGRRGTEAFF,TGTGCCAGCAGTTCTCCCGGGGGGAGGCGAGGGACTGAAGCTTTCTTT
TRBJ2-1,NA,TRBD2,TRBV5-5,CASSLARTGGTYNEQFF,TGTGCCAGCAGCTTGGCCAGGACGGGAGGGACCTACAATGAGCAGTTCTTC
TRBJ2-3,NA,TRBD2,TRBV28,CASSLAGGPLDTQYF,TGTGCCAGCAGTCTAGCGGGAGGGCCTTTGGATACGCAGTATTTT
TRBJ1-2,NA,TRBD1,TRBV5-4,CASSVRQGAVYGYTF,TGTGCCAGCAGCGTACGACAGGGGGCAGTCTATGGCTACACCTTC
TRBJ2-6,NA,TRBD1,TRBV5-1,CASSSGQGSGANVLTF,TGCGCCAGCAGCTCGGGACAGGGCTCTGGGGCCAACGTCCTGACTTTC
TRBJ1-1,NA,NA,TRBV7-8,CASSLVSGRTEAFF,TGTGCCAGCAGCTTAGTTTCGGGGAGGACTGAAGCTTTCTTT
TRBJ1-3,NA,TRBD1,TRBV25-1,CASSARQGSTGNTIYF,TGTGCCAGCAGTGCCAGACAGGGGTCAACTGGAAACACCATATATTTT
TRBJ2-7,NA,NA,TRBV7-8,CASSSVAVTTYEQYF,TGTGCCAGCAGCTCCGTGGCAGTAACAACCTACGAGCAGTACTTC
TRBJ2-2,NA,NA,TRBV11-2,CASSFRLLLTGELFF,TGTGCCAGCAGCTTTCGACTACTCCTCACCGGGGAGCTGTTTTTT
TRBJ2-7,once,TRBD2,TRBV6-1,CASSEAGSGRIYEQYF,TGTGCCAGCAGTGAAGCAGGTAGCGGGAGAATCTACGAGCAGTACTTC
TRBJ1-1,NA,NA,TRBV14,CASSSERAWNTEAFF,TGTGCCAGCAGCTCCGAGCGGGCGTGGAACACTGAAGCTTTCTTT
TRBJ2-7,many,NA,TRBV30,CACDWSSYEQYF,TGTGCCTGCGACTGGAGCTCCTACGAGCAGTACTTC
TRBJ2-5,NA,NA,TRBV5-6,CASSLVGGVGHQETQYF,TGTGCCAGCAGCTTGGTAGGCGGGGTGGGCCATCAAGAGACCCAGTACTTC
TRBJ1-1,NA,TRBD1,TRBV6-5,CASSPTGRNTEAFF,TGTGCCAGCAGTCCGACAGGGAGGAACACTGAAGCTTTCTTT
TRBJ2-1,NA,TRBD2,TRBV25-1,CASSDWTSGNNEQFF,TGTGCCAGCAGTGACTGGACTAGCGGAAACAATGAGCAGTTCTTC
TRBJ2-3,NA,NA,TRBV5-1,CASSLDGGLDTQYF,TGCGCCAGCAGCTTGGACGGGGGACTAGATACGCAGTATTTT
TRBJ2-7,NA,NA,TRBV7-2,CASSFAGSSYEQYF,TGTGCCAGCAGCTTCGCCGGGTCCTCCTACGAGCAGTACTTC
TRBJ1-4,NA,NA,TRBV5-1,CASSSTGHNEKLFF,TGCGCCAGCAGCTCGACAGGCCATAATGAAAAACTGTTTTTT
TRBJ1-4,NA,TRBD1,TRBV5-4,CASSFRQGGSNEKLFF,TGTGCCAGCAGCTTCAGACAGGGTGGGTCTAATGAAAAACTGTTTTTT
TRBJ1-1,NA,NA,TRBV29-1,CSVVSSNTEAFF,TGCAGCGTCGTTAGTTCGAACACTGAAGCTTTCTTT
TRBJ2-1,few,NA,TRBV6-1,CASSESTSSRYNEQFF,TGTGCCAGCAGTGAGTCTACTAGCTCCCGGTACAATGAGCAGTTCTTC
TRBJ1-3,NA,NA,TRBV4-1,CASSRLRARVSGNTIYF,TGCGCCAGCAGCCGACTCAGGGCCCGGGTCTCTGGAAACACCATATATTTT
TRBJ2-2,NA,TRBD1,TRBV9,CASTRTGGTGELFF,TGTGCCAGCACGCGGACAGGGGGCACCGGGGAGCTGTTTTTT
TRBJ2-5,NA,TRBD1,TRBV9,CASSVGSGGWETQYF,TGTGCCAGCAGCGTAGGGTCAGGGGGCTGGGAGACCCAGTACTTC
TRBJ2-1,NA,TRBD2,TRBV2,CASMLELAGGGEQFF,TGTGCCAGCATGTTGGAACTAGCGGGAGGGGGGGAGCAGTTCTTC
TRBJ1-2,NA,TRBD1,TRBV18,CASSPRDRVGGYTF,TGTGCCAGCTCACCACGGGACAGGGTCGGTGGCTACACCTTC
TRBJ1-1,few,TRBD1,TRBV6-5,CASRRTGAEAFF,TGTGCCAGCAGGAGGACAGGGGCGGAAGCTTTCTTT
TRBJ1-4,NA,NA,TRBV2,CASTNGGMSEKLFF,TGTGCCAGCACTAACGGGGGTATGTCGGAAAAACTGTTTTTT
TRBJ2-2,NA,NA,TRBV28,CASSSSGGAGTGELFF,TGTGCCAGCAGCTCCTCTGGGGGCGCCGGCACCGGGGAGCTGTTTTTT
TRBJ1-5,NA,TRBD1,TRBV10-2,CASSQGTGDQPQHF,TGCGCCAGCAGCCAGGGGACAGGCGATCAGCCCCAGCATTTT
TRBJ1-2,NA,NA,TRBV7-2,CASSGGGTSNYGYTF,TGTGCCAGCAGCGGGGGGGGTACTTCTAACTATGGCTACACCTTC
TRBJ2-3,few,NA,TRBV4-3,CASSQEYGSVTDTQYF,TGCGCCAGCAGCCAAGAATACGGGAGTGTAACAGATACGCAGTATTTT
TRBJ1-3,few,NA,TRBV11-2,CASSATGTGNTIYF,TGTGCCAGCAGCGCCACAGGGACGGGAAACACCATATATTTT